This T cell receptor (beta chain) was recorded in a study of CD8 T cells in ankylosing spondylitis. Findings and caveats of the study: Reactive arthritis synovial fluid and blood were previously reported to contain some motif variants. What appeared characteristic of ankylosing spondylitis blood was a TCR beta motif of eight or nine highly homologous variants. Significant enrichment of disease-linked clones was reportedly seen in matched ankylosing spondylitis synovial fluid.

As for this clonotype: Its matching antigen is unknown.

It was by quantitative 5'-RACE with molecular barcodes that TCR beta libraries were made. TCRdb recomputed calls from the 5' RACE reads with MiXCR, one row per CDR3 protein. The sample lists under 250,000 distinct CDR3 sequences; approximately 7.6% were seen once. The sample was blood, either unsorted or a sorted T cell fraction (not recorded which). The clonotype was recovered from a female donor with ankylosing spondylitis or in good health (not recorded which).

The CDR3 nucleotides read TGCAGTGCTGCCCGTTGGGAGTTAGCCAAAAACATTCAGTACTTC. Its protein product is CSAARWELAKNIQYF. V is TRBV20-1 and J is TRBJ2-4; D is possibly TRBD2 (5 bases). Germline CDR1 and CDR2: DFQATT and SNEGSKA (reference sequence). This CDR3 spans 15 amino acids. V lost 5 bases and J lost 0, with 14 bases in between.